These T cell receptor beta chains were read from a single sample in a study of blood T cell repertoires in COVID-19. The assay was immunoSEQ multiplex PCR, and TCRdb's table has in-frame clones only and misses some. The table records just over 35,000 clones, around 90% of them present only once. Sequencing was performed on peripheral blood. The origin of the receptors is a man between 60 and 70 years old with acute or convalescent COVID-19. Each CDR3 is given with its conserved first and last residue. A D gene is named only where the DNA matches it firmly. Clone size appears in some rows only: once, few, many, or a class for an expanded clone.

clone_size | j_call | d_call | v_call | cdr3_aa | cdr3_nt
NA | TRBJ2-1 | NA | TRBV11-1 | CASSFSVDEQFF | TGTGCCAGCAGCTTCTCAGTGGATGAGCAGTTCTTC
NA | TRBJ2-1 | TRBD2 | TRBV23-1 | CASSQGLAGEHLYNEQFF | TGCGCCAGCAGTCAGGGACTAGCGGGAGAACATCTCTACAATGAGCAGTTCTTC
few | TRBJ2-1 | NA | TRBV6-5 | CASGEANNEQFF | TGTGCCAGCGGGGAGGCGAACAATGAGCAGTTCTTC
NA | TRBJ1-4 | NA | TRBV6-6 | CASSYSGGRGEKLFF | TGTGCCAGCAGTTACTCGGGAGGGAGAGGTGAAAAACTGTTTTTT
few | TRBJ1-5 | NA | TRBV2 | CASSEEGIQPQHF | TGTGCCAGCAGTGAAGAGGGGATTCAGCCCCAGCATTTT
NA | TRBJ2-5 | NA | TRBV9 | CASSVQAGSPETQYF | TGTGCCAGCAGCGTACAGGCGGGCTCACCGGAGACCCAGTACTTC
NA | TRBJ1-6 | TRBD1 | TRBV19 | CASSIDREEALHF | TGTGCCAGTAGTATTGACAGGGAGGAAGCCCTCCACTTT
NA | TRBJ2-7 | TRBD1 | TRBV2 | CASSDQGQGYEQYF | TGTGCCAGCAGTGACCAGGGACAGGGCTACGAGCAGTACTTC
NA | TRBJ2-7 | NA | TRBV7-2 | CASSLAGAYEQYF | TGTGCCAGCAGCTTAGCCGGAGCCTACGAGCAGTACTTC
NA | TRBJ2-1 | TRBD2 | TRBV5-1 | CASSLALAGNEQFF | TGCGCCAGCAGCTTGGCCCTAGCGGGGAATGAGCAGTTCTTC
NA | TRBJ1-1 | TRBD1 | TRBV19 | CASIPDRGWDTEAFF | TGTGCCAGTATTCCAGACAGGGGGTGGGACACTGAAGCTTTCTTT
NA | TRBJ1-6 | TRBD1 | TRBV5-1 | CASSLGVDRSPLHF | TGCGCCAGCAGCTTGGGGGTGGACAGGTCACCCCTCCACTTT
NA | TRBJ1-2 | TRBD1 | TRBV7-2 | CASSNRDSRNYGYTF | TGTGCCAGCAGCAACCGGGACAGTCGGAACTATGGCTACACCTTC
NA | TRBJ1-3 | TRBD1 | TRBV2 | CASSLTGDDTIYF | TGTGCCAGCAGTTTAACAGGGGACGACACCATATATTTT
NA | TRBJ2-1 | NA | TRBV27 | CASHGVSSYNEQFF | TGTGCCAGCCACGGGGTTAGCTCCTACAATGAGCAGTTCTTC
NA | TRBJ1-2 | TRBD1 | TRBV7-8 | CASSLNTGADNYGYTF | TGTGCCAGCAGCTTAAATACAGGGGCGGATAACTATGGCTACACCTTC
NA | TRBJ1-5 | NA | TRBV7-6 | CASSLSAGANQPQHF | TGTGCCAGCAGCTTATCTGCAGGGGCTAATCAGCCCCAGCATTTT
NA | TRBJ2-1 | TRBD2 | TRBV10-3 | CAIRTSGSMDEQFF | TGTGCCATCAGGACTAGCGGGAGTATGGATGAGCAGTTCTTC
NA | TRBJ2-5 | TRBD2 | TRBV19 | CASSPSGSEETQYF | TGTGCCAGTAGTCCTAGCGGGAGCGAAGAGACCCAGTACTTC
once | TRBJ2-5 | NA | TRBV3-1/TRBV3-2 | CASSQVSETQYF | TGTGCCAGCAGCCAAGTCTCAGAGACCCAGTACTTC
NA | TRBJ2-5 | NA | TRBV24-1 | CATSDSGETQYF | TGTGCCACCAGTGATTCCGGAGAGACCCAGTACTTC
once | TRBJ2-1 | NA | TRBV24-1 | CASSFGTREQFF | TGTGCCTCCAGTTTTGGGACTCGAGAGCAGTTCTTC
NA | TRBJ2-7 | NA | TRBV3-1/TRBV3-2 | CASSLRGPVYEQYF | TGTGCCAGCAGCCTTCGAGGGCCAGTCTACGAGCAGTACTTC